The 32 T cell receptor beta chains reported below all come from one sample, sequenced in a study of cytomegalovirus exposure and HLA in healthy donors. Researchers ran the PCR with 60 Vbeta and 13 Jbeta primers. The assay was immunoSEQ multiplex PCR, and TCRdb's table has in-frame clones only and misses some. The repertoire consists of 150,000 or so clones, with about three quarters occurring once and the leading ten covering 11% to 15%. The sample was PBMCs. The receptors here all came from a man between 45 and 60 years old in good health and CMV-seropositive.

This chain uses TRBV18 with TRBJ1-4; 11 nucleotides align to TRBD1. The J segment lost 7 bases and the V segment lost 5 bases, leaving 3 bases of the junction unmatched. CDR3 length equals 14 residues. Germline CDR1 reads KGHSH; CDR2 reads LQKENI. The CDR3 loop reads CASSTGQGVEKLFF. Written as DNA, the CDR3 is TGTGCCAGCTCAACGGGACAGGGGGTTGAAAAACTGTTTTTT.

This clone was seen only a few times. This chain links TRBV19 with TRBJ1-1, with D uncertain. Trimming cost V 9 bases and J 4 bases, with 12 bases left between them. The CDR3 extends over 12 amino acids. Germline loops: CDR1 LNHDA, CDR2 SQIVND (reference sequence). For the CDR3, the DNA is TGTGCCAGCGGGTACCCGGGCACTGAAGCTTTCTTT. Amino acids: CASGYPGTEAFF.

J is TRBJ1-6 and V is TRBV4-1; 7 bases fit TRBD1. The CDR3 has 14 residues. The trim removed 0 bases at V and 10 bases at J, leaving 3 bases unmatched. The V gene's germline CDR1 is MGHRA and CDR2 YSYEKL. For the CDR3, the DNA is TGCGCCAGCAGCCAAGAACAGGGGTGGTCACCCCTCCACTTT. This codes for CASSQEQGWSPLHF.

The V and J genes are TRBV18 and TRBJ1-4, with unresolved D. This CDR3 region has 14 residues. V shed 3 bases and J shed 3 bases, with 8 bases lying between them. CDR1 is KGHSH, CDR2 LQKENI, per germline. The CDR3: CASSPRVPNEKLFF. The CDR3 nucleotides are TGTGCCAGCTCACCGAGGGTTCCTAATGAAAAACTGTTTTTT.

About this clone: This sequence may be a read error, since a much larger clone differs from it by one base. The sample contains more than one DNA sequence encoding this CDR3. This sequence joins TRBV7-9 and TRBJ1-5, with 7 bases that match TRBD1. The germline gives CDR1 SEHNR, CDR2 FQNEAQ (reference sequence). The CDR3 sequence is 16 residues long. Losses at the gene ends were 5 bases for V and 3 bases for J; bases not matched to a gene: 10. The CDR3 here is CASSPSTGATNQPQHF. Written as DNA, the CDR3 is TGTGCCAGCAGCCCCTCAACAGGGGCCACCAATCAGCCCCAGCATTTT.

The rearrangement uses TRBV10-3 and TRBJ1-1; D gene unclear. The germline gives CDR1 ENHRY, CDR2 SYGVKD. V was shortened by 3 bases and J by 1 base, with 15 bases between the two germline ends. The CDR3 has 16 residues. The CDR3, as DNA: TGTGCCATCAGTGAATTAGCCCGAACGGAGAACACTGAAGCTTTCTTT. It encodes CAISELARTENTEAFF.

This clone has just a few counts. V usage is TRBV7-2 and J usage is TRBJ2-5; unclear D gene. Trimming took off 5 bases at V and 2 bases at J, with 18 bases between the two ends. CDR3 size: 16 residues. Germline assignment: CDR1 SGHTA and CDR2 FQGNSA. CDR3 in amino acids: CASSLTPGGGQETQYF. DNA of the CDR3: TGTGCCAGCAGCCTGACTCCGGGTGGCGGACAAGAGACCCAGTACTTC.

CDR3 sequence (DNA): TGCGCCAGCAGCTCGGGACAGGGAATCAATTCACCCCTCCACTTT. Amino acid sequence: CASSSGQGINSPLHF. This chain joins TRBV5-1 and TRBJ1-6, with TRBD1 identical over 9 bases. From germline, CDR1 is SGHRS and CDR2 YFSETQ. V dropped 3 bases and J dropped 7; count of bases not matched to a gene: 5. This CDR3 is built from 15 residues.

The chain uses TRBV19 and TRBJ1-1; 12 bases are shared with TRBD1. The V segment lost 7 bases and the J segment 2 bases; nucleotides outside the gene matches: 14. This CDR3 spans 18 amino acids. CDR1 is LNHDA and CDR2 is SQIVND in the germline V gene (reference sequence). DNA for the CDR3: TGTGCCAGTAATGGGGACAGGGGGCGCGGAGTTCGTAACACTGAAGCTTTCTTT. It yields the protein CASNGDRGRGVRNTEAFF.

The genes are TRBV27 and TRBJ1-5; TRBD1 is a possible D gene (5 bases). CDR3 length: 15 residues. Germline V CDR1 and CDR2: MNHEY, SMNVEV (reference sequence). V was cut by 10 bases and J by 2 bases, with 18 bases left in between. CDR3 bases: TGTGCCACCAAACGCGGGACCGGACGCAATCAGCCCCAGCATTTT. Protein product: CATKRGTGRNQPQHF.

This chain uses TRBV28 with TRBJ1-1; 9 positions match TRBD1. The junction had 6 bases not matched to a gene; V was cut back by 4 bases and J by 0 bases. The CDR3 has 16 amino acids. Germline lookup yields CDR1 MDHEN and CDR2 SYDVKM. The CDR3 loop reads CASSSRRTGVNTEAFF. The CDR3 region has the DNA TGTGCCAGCAGTTCACGGAGGACAGGGGTGAACACTGAAGCTTTCTTT.

This clone has more than one count but fewer than ten. The chain employs TRBV5-6 and TRBJ1-6, with TRBD1 matching over 10 bases. The junction had 1 base not matched to a gene; V was cut back by 2 bases and J by 8 bases. Germline V gene data show CDR1 as SGHDT and CDR2 as YYEEEE. CDR3 length: 14 amino acids. CDR3 amino acids: CASSFGTGDSPLHF. Here the CDR3 DNA reads TGTGCCAGCAGCTTCGGGACAGGGGATTCACCCCTCCACTTT.

The gene calls are TRBV7-6 and TRBJ2-1; TRBD2 matches 13 bases. The CDR3 has 20 amino acids. Trimming removed 5 bases from V and 0 bases from J; junction bases left unmatched: 13. Looked up from germline, CDR1 is SGHVS and CDR2 is FNYEAQ. The CDR3 sequence is CASSPAVGLAGPSSYNEQFF. The CDR3 DNA reads TGTGCCAGCAGCCCAGCTGTGGGACTAGCGGGACCAAGCTCCTACAATGAGCAGTTCTTC.

The V gene is TRBV28, the J gene TRBJ2-3; TRBD2 agrees at 10 bases. The germline V gene encodes CDR1 MDHEN and CDR2 SYDVKM. This CDR3 is 21 amino acids long. V was pared by 5 bases and J by 5 bases, with 25 bases of the junction left unmatched. The CDR3 nucleotides read TGTGCCAGCAGTCCAAGACAGGGCTGGACTAGCGGCCTTCTGGAGGGAGATACGCAGTATTTT. Amino acids: CASSPRQGWTSGLLEGDTQYF.

V is TRBV28 and J is TRBJ1-1; TRBD1 might be the D (5 bases). Per the germline V gene, CDR1 is MDHEN and CDR2 is SYDVKM. This CDR3 has 17 residues. Trimming removed 1 base at V and 1 base at J, with 16 bases between. The CDR3 sequence is CASSLLGVWQGNTEAFF. As DNA, the CDR3 is TGTGCCAGCAGTTTATTAGGTGTTTGGCAGGGGAACACTGAAGCTTTCTTT.

This chain connects TRBV7-2 to TRBJ1-5, with unresolved D. The V gene's germline CDR1 is SGHTA and CDR2 FQGNSA. This CDR3 comprises 13 residues. V dropped 5 bases and J dropped 4 bases, with 9 bases sitting between them. CDR3 loop: CASSLPGNQPQHF. For the CDR3, the DNA is TGTGCCAGCAGCCTCCCGGGGAATCAGCCCCAGCATTTT.

The V call is TRBV13, the J call TRBJ2-7; tentative D call: TRBD2 (5 bases). Germline V gene data show CDR1 as PRHDT and CDR2 as FYEKMQ (reference sequence). V dropped 4 bases and J dropped 5 bases, with 9 bases sitting between them. This CDR3 comprises 12 residues. CDR3 sequence reads: CASSSQTNEQYF. The CDR3 nucleotides read TGTGCCAGCAGCTCGCAGACTAACGAGCAGTACTTC.

The chain uses TRBV6-1 and TRBJ1-5, with D perhaps TRBD1 (5 bases). Germline values: CDR1 MNHNS, CDR2 SASEGT. Trimming stripped 1 base from V and 2 bases from J, with 12 bases between. The CDR3 contains 16 residues. The CDR3 bases are TGTGCCAGCAGTGAAGGCGGATGGGGGGGCAATCAGCCCCAGCATTTT. This gives the protein CASSEGGWGGNQPQHF.

The chain joins TRBV2 to TRBJ1-5; D unclear. This CDR3 comprises 15 residues. V lost 1 base to trimming and J lost 1 base, with 8 bases between them. The germline CDR1 and CDR2 sequences are SNHLY and FYNNEI. The CDR3, as DNA: TGTGCCAGCAGTGAAGAACACCAAAGCAATCAGCCCCAGCATTTT. Translation: CASSEEHQSNQPQHF. The whole variable domain, filled in from reference TRBV2 and TRBJ1-5, reads EPEVTQTPSHQVTQMGQEVILRCVPISNHLYFYWYRQILGQKVEFLVSFYNNEISEKSEIFDDQFSVERPDGSNFTLKIRSTKLEDSAMYFCASSEEHQSNQPQHFGDGTRLSIL.

This sequence joins TRBV6-6 and TRBJ1-1, with TRBD1 identical over 7 bases. The germline V gene encodes CDR1 MNHNY and CDR2 SVGAGI (reference sequence). With 8 bases clipped from V and 4 bases from J, the junction kept 10 bases outside the gene matches. The CDR3 is made up of 14 amino acids. The DNA for the CDR3 is TGTGCCAGCCGGGACAGCCCCGCGGGCACTGAAGCTTTCTTT. This sequence encodes CASRDSPAGTEAFF.

This chain joins TRBV11-2 and TRBJ1-5; 7 nucleotides line up with TRBD1. CDR3 size: 14 residues. Germline CDR1 reads SGHAT; CDR2 reads FQNNGV. After removal of 5 bases from V and 3 bases from J, the junction contained 4 bases not matched to a gene. CDR3 DNA sequence: TGTGCCAGCAGCCTCACAGGGGACAATCAGCCCCAGCATTTT. Protein: CASSLTGDNQPQHF. Together with reference TRBV11-2 and TRBJ1-5, the CDR3 gives the full variable domain: EAGVAQSPRYKIIEKRQSVAFWCNPISGHATLYWYQQILGQGPKLLIQFQNNGVVDDSQLPKDRFSAERLKGVDSTLKIQPAKLEDSAVYLCASSLTGDNQPQHFGDGTRLSIL.

The chain recombines TRBV5-1 with TRBJ1-2; D gene unclear. The length of the CDR3 is 12 residues. The ends were cut back, 0 bases at V and 5 bases at J, with 5 bases in the middle. Per germline, CDR1 SGHRS and CDR2 YFSETQ. CDR3 in DNA: TGCGCCAGCAGCTTGGACCAGTATGGCTACACCTTC. This sequence encodes CASSLDQYGYTF. The full variable domain, its missing parts supplied by reference TRBV5-1 and TRBJ1-2, is KAGVTQTPRYLIKTRGQQVTLSCSPISGHRSVSWYQQTPGQGLQFLFEYFSETQRNKGNFPGRFSGRQFSNSRSEMNVSTLELGDSALYLCASSLDQYGYTFGSGTRLTVV.

The CDR3 protein is CASSLETGVSPLHF. CDR3 in DNA: TGCGCCAGCAGCTTGGAGACAGGGGTTTCACCCCTCCACTTT. The chain couples TRBV5-1 to TRBJ1-6; 8 bases align to TRBD1. Trimming took 0 bases from V and 9 from J; bases not matched to a gene: 2. CDR1 SGHRS and CDR2 YFSETQ come from the germline V gene. The CDR3 totals 14 residues. The full variable domain, completed using reference TRBV5-1 and TRBJ1-6, is KAGVTQTPRYLIKTRGQQVTLSCSPISGHRSVSWYQQTPGQGLQFLFEYFSETQRNKGNFPGRFSGRQFSNSRSEMNVSTLELGDSALYLCASSLETGVSPLHFGNGTRLTVT.

The genes are TRBV11-2 and TRBJ2-7; D perhaps matches TRBD2 (6 bases). The CDR3 runs to 13 residues. The germline V and J ends were trimmed by 0 bases and 6 bases, with 9 bases remaining between them. In germline, CDR1 is SGHAT, CDR2 FQNNGV. CDR3 amino acids: CASSLDRGSEQYF. The CDR3 bases are TGTGCCAGCAGCTTAGATCGGGGGAGCGAGCAGTACTTC.

The gene calls are TRBV5-1 and TRBJ2-5; 8 bases match TRBD1. The CDR3 runs 14 residues. The V segment lost 3 bases and the J segment 5 bases; nucleotides outside the gene matches: 6. The germline V gene encodes CDR1 SGHRS and CDR2 YFSETQ. The CDR3 DNA reads as TGCGCCAGCAGCTCCGGACAGGGATACGAGACCCAGTACTTC. It specifies CASSSGQGYETQYF.

The V and J genes are TRBV7-8 and TRBJ2-7, with 12 bases matching TRBD1. The germline gives CDR1 SGHVS, CDR2 FQNEAQ. The CDR3 is 16 residues long. V trimming: 3 bases; J trimming: 1 base; junction bases outside the gene matches: 4. CDR3: CASSFGGQGASYEQYV. CDR3 sequence (DNA): TGTGCCAGCAGCTTCGGGGGACAGGGGGCATCCTACGAGCAGTACGTC.

This chain links TRBV27 with TRBJ2-3, with 14 positions matching TRBD2. Trimming removed 5 bases from V and 4 bases from J; junction bases left unmatched: 5. The CDR3 length is 16 residues. Germline loops: CDR1 MNHEY, CDR2 SMNVEV (reference sequence). The CDR3 DNA reads TGTGCCAGCAGTCCGACTAGCGGGGGGGCGCCAGATACGCAGTATTTT. Translation gives CASSPTSGGAPDTQYF.

This clone was detected only a few times. The rearrangement joins TRBV28 to TRBJ1-2; D remains ambiguous. This CDR3 comprises 14 residues. Looked up from germline, CDR1 is MDHEN and CDR2 is SYDVKM. Trimming took off 3 bases at V and 4 bases at J, with 12 bases between the two ends. CDR3 nucleotide sequence: TGTGCCAGCAGTTTGGAGGCAGCCCCCTATGGCTACACCTTC. Translation: CASSLEAAPYGYTF.

The V call is TRBV5-1, the J call TRBJ2-2; a weak D match, TRBD2 (6 bases). The germline CDR1 and CDR2 sequences are SGHRS and YFSETQ. The V gene lost 3 bases and the J gene lost 5 bases, with 14 bases spanning the gap. The CDR3 is 15 amino acids. CDR3: CASSSEEGRTGELFF. The CDR3 DNA follows: TGCGCCAGCAGCTCAGAGGAGGGGAGGACCGGGGAGCTGTTTTTT.

The chain has TRBV18 and TRBJ1-1, with 11 bases fitting TRBD1. This CDR3 is built from 16 residues. Germline V gene lookup returns CDR1 KGHSH and CDR2 LQKENI. The J segment lost 5 bases and the V segment lost 0 bases, leaving 5 bases of the junction unmatched. This chain's CDR3 is CASSPPGQGVWTEAFF. The CDR3 DNA reads TGTGCCAGCTCACCACCGGGACAGGGGGTTTGGACTGAAGCTTTCTTT.

This chain links TRBV6-1 with TRBJ1-2; the D gene is possibly TRBD1 (6 bases). The CDR3 runs 12 residues. In germline, CDR1 is MNHNS, CDR2 SASEGT. With 10 bases removed from V and 6 bases from J, the gap between germline ends came to 15 bases. The chain's CDR3 is CATAFSGDGYTF. CDR3 nucleotide sequence: TGTGCCACCGCCTTTTCAGGGGATGGCTACACCTTC.

A few counts support this clone. The chain recombines TRBV5-1 with TRBJ1-2, with TRBD1 matching over 8 bases. Germline trimming cut 4 bases from V and 8 bases from J; bases unmatched to any gene: 7. The CDR3 has 13 residues. The germline V gene has CDR1 SGHRS and CDR2 YFSETQ. The DNA of the CDR3 is TGCGCCAGCAGCGTACCGACAGGGGAAGGCTACACCTTC. Translation: CASSVPTGEGYTF.